The source of this T cell receptor (beta chain) is a study of early stage breast cancer tumors. Assay: immunoSEQ multiplex PCR; the TCRdb copy retains only in-frame clones and omits some. The data contain fewer than 75,000 clones, about three quarters of them singletons. Trimming cost V 5 bases and J 0 bases, with 10 bases left between them. From germline, CDR1 is MNHNS and CDR2 SASEGT. There are 14 residues in the CDR3. The material sequenced was blood. The sequence derives from a person aged 30 to 39 with breast cancer. The chain combines TRBV6-1 with TRBJ1-1; D gene unclear. Here the CDR3 DNA reads TGTGCCAGCAGTCTAAATTGGATGAACACTGAAGCTTTCTTT. This gives the protein CASSLNWMNTEAFF.